This T cell receptor (beta chain) was recorded in a study of shared clonotypes between healthy human individuals. On the study more broadly: CD4 naive cells filled three plates per donor, CD4 memory three, CD8 naive two and CD8 memory one.

The CDR3 consists of 16 residues. The germline CDR1 and CDR2 sequences are LNHDA and SQIVND (reference sequence). Trimming removed 7 bases from V and 0 bases from J; junction bases left unmatched: 11. When replicate PCRs were run on sorted subsets, they used roughly 0.2 ug DNA, some 33,000 T cell genomes. Profiling relied on immunoSEQ multiplex PCR, and the TCRdb table lists in-frame clones only, not all of them. In the table there are about 710,000 clones, approximately 77% of which are singletons. The sequencing sample was made of memory CD4+ T cells sorted from blood. Specified subset: CD45RA-negative fraction. The J gene is TRBJ1-2, the V gene TRBV19, with 7 bases fitting TRBD1. This receptor was obtained from a woman in her 30s in good health. The chain's CDR3 is CASTLLRDSTNYGYTF. The CDR3, as DNA: TGTGCCAGTACCCTTTTGCGGGACAGCACTAACTATGGCTACACCTTC.